This TCR beta chain appears in the sequencing data of a study of PD-L1 blockade in urothelial cancer. Here immunoSEQ multiplex PCR was the method, and the copy in TCRdb shows in-frame clones only, minus some. Among about 52,000 clones listed, approximately 75% were seen once. A single count supports this clone. The germline CDR1 and CDR2 sequences are LGHNA and YNFKEQ. The CDR3 contains 18 residues. V dropped 0 bases and J dropped 0 bases, with 12 bases sitting between them. The origin of this receptor is a man aged 65 to 85 with urothelial cancer. The sequenced sample was PBMCs, obtained around atezolizumab (anti-PD-L1) treatment. The chain combines TRBV4-2 with TRBJ1-6, with D maybe TRBD1 (5 bases). The CDR3 reads CASSQDLQGGSYNSPLHF. Written as DNA, the CDR3 is TGTGCCAGCAGCCAAGATCTCCAGGGAGGCTCCTATAATTCACCCCTCCACTTT.